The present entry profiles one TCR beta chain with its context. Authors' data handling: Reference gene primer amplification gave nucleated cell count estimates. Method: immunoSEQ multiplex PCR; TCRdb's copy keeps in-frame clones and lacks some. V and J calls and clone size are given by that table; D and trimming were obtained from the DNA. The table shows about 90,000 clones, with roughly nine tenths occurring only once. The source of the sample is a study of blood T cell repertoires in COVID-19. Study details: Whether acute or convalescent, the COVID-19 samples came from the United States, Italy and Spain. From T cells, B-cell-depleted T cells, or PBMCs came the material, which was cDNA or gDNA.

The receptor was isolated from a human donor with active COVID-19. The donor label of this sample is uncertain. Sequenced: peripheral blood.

In DNA, the CDR3 is TGTGCCAGCAGCTCGGGAGGCCCTGAGGTCAATGAGCAGTTCTTC. It is translated as CASSSGGPEVNEQFF. V and J are TRBV11-2 and TRBJ2-1, with 7 nucleotides matching TRBD2. This CDR3 has 15 amino acids. The germline V gene has CDR1 SGHAT and CDR2 FQNNGV. J gave up 6 bases and V 4 bases, and 9 bases lay outside the gene matches. The variable domain in full, completed from reference TRBV11-2 and TRBJ2-1, reads EAGVAQSPRYKIIEKRQSVAFWCNPISGHATLYWYQQILGQGPKLLIQFQNNGVVDDSQLPKDRFSAERLKGVDSTLKIQPAKLEDSAVYLCASSSGGPEVNEQFFGPGTRLTVL.